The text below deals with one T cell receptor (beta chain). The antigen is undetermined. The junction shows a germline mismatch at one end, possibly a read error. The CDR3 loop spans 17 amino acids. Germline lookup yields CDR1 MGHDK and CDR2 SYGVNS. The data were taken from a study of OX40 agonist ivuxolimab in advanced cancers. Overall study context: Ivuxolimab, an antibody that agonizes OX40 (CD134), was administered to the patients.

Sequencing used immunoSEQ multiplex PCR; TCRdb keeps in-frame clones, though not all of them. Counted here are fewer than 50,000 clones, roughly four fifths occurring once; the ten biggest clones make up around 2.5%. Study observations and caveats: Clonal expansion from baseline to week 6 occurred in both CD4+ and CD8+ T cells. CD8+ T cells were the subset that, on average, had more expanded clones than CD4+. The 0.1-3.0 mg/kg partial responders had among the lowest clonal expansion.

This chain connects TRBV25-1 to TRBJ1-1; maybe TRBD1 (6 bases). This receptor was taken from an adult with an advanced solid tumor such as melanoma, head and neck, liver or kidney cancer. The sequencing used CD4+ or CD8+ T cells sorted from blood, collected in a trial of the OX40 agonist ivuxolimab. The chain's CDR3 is CASSDRGGGQVNTEVFF. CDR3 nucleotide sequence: TGTGCCAGCAGTGATAGGGGAGGGGGACAAGTAAACACTGAAGTTTTCTTT.